Each of the 8 T cell receptor beta chains below was sequenced from the same sample in a study of cytomegalovirus exposure and HLA in healthy donors. The PCR contained 60 Vbeta and 13 Jbeta primers. Produced via immunoSEQ multiplex PCR; TCRdb's table is partial and in-frame only. This table holds around 200,000 clones, around 80% found once. The sample consisted of PBMCs. These receptor sequences come from a girl aged 2-10 years in good health and CMV-seropositive.

V and J are TRBV5-1 and TRBJ2-7, with 7 bases identical to TRBD1. Germline values: CDR1 SGHRS, CDR2 YFSETQ. The V and J ends lost 5 bases and 3 bases, in that order; junction bases with no gene match: 8. CDR3 length: 14 residues. CDR3 residues: CASRYGDSLYEQYF. The CDR3 nucleotides read TGCGCCAGCAGGTACGGGGACAGCCTCTACGAGCAGTACTTC.

The chain links TRBV6-5 to TRBJ2-7, with 7 bases lining up with TRBD2. The germline V gene encodes CDR1 MNHEY and CDR2 SVGAGI. The CDR3 totals 16 residues. Trimming removed 0 bases from V and 2 bases from J; junction bases left unmatched: 7. The CDR3 sequence is CASSYSIRGSPYEQYF. DNA for the CDR3: TGTGCCAGCAGTTACTCGATCCGCGGGAGTCCCTACGAGCAGTACTTC.

The chain combines TRBV5-4 with TRBJ2-4; D is possibly TRBD1 (5 bases). Between the trimmed V and J ends, which lost 0 bases and 5 bases, there was a span of 9 bases. This CDR3 is 14 amino acids long. Germline V gene data show CDR1 as SGHNT and CDR2 as YYREEE (reference sequence). The CDR3: CASSLGTPQNIQYF. CDR3 sequence (DNA): TGTGCCAGCAGCTTGGGGACACCACAAAACATTCAGTACTTC.

V gene TRBV7-2 combines with J gene TRBJ2-1; no reliable D call. Trimming cost V 5 bases and J 5 bases, with 10 bases left between them. In germline, CDR1 is SGHTA, CDR2 FQGNSA. The CDR3 runs 13 residues. CDR3 bases: TGTGCCAGCAGCCTAGACCTAAACAATGAGCAGTTCTTC. This encodes CASSLDLNNEQFF.

The gene calls are TRBV9 and TRBJ2-1; 7 nucleotides agree with TRBD1. CDR1 is SGDLS and CDR2 is YYNGEE in the germline V gene. The CDR3 sequence is 17 residues long. With 0 bases clipped from V and 5 bases from J, the junction kept 11 bases outside the gene matches. The CDR3 DNA reads TGTGCCAGCAGCGTAGCTACTGGGGCAGGGGGTAACAATGAGCAGTTCTTC. Its translation is CASSVATGAGGNNEQFF.

The chain combines TRBV25-1 with TRBJ1-1, with D possibly TRBD1 on 5 matching bases. Germline V gene sequence: CDR1 MGHDK, CDR2 SYGVNS. Trimming removed 2 bases from V and 7 bases from J, with 8 bases in between. The CDR3 contains 12 residues. The CDR3: CASSEGACEAFF. CDR3 bases: TGTGCCAGCAGTGAAGGGGCCTGTGAAGCTTTCTTT.

The chain uses TRBV5-1 and TRBJ2-1, with 10 positions matching TRBD2. V lost 5 bases, J lost 7 bases, and 9 bases stayed unmatched. CDR1 is SGHRS and CDR2 is YFSETQ in the germline V gene. The CDR3 covers 15 residues. CDR3: CASRLSGGATNEQFF. For the CDR3, the DNA is TGCGCCAGCAGATTAAGCGGGGGGGCAACGAATGAGCAGTTCTTC.

The chain couples TRBV18 to TRBJ2-3; D is undetermined. CDR3 length equals 14 residues. Per germline, CDR1 KGHSH and CDR2 LQKENI. Trimming took 0 bases from V and 4 from J, leaving 8 bases between them. The CDR3 reads CASSPPSSADTQYF. CDR3 coding DNA: TGTGCCAGCTCACCACCCTCCTCTGCAGATACGCAGTATTTT.